These 19 T cell receptor beta chains share one sample of origin, sequenced in a study of T cell changes during pregnancy in multiple sclerosis. Only in-frame clones appear in the TCRdb table, and some are missing; sequencing was by immunoSEQ multiplex PCR. The top ten clones hold 1.5% of a sample with 90,000 or so clones, 92% of them seen once. Material: peripheral blood, obtained in the first trimester of pregnancy. These receptors were obtained from a female donor with multiple sclerosis, enrolled in a pregnancy study.

The CDR3 region has the DNA TGTGCCAGCAGTTTAAGTTCACTAGCGGAAGGTACGCAGTATTTT. It is translated as CASSLSSLAEGTQYF. V and J are TRBV27 and TRBJ2-3, with TRBD2 matching 8 bases. The CDR3 length is 15 residues. Germline CDR1 reads MNHEY; CDR2 reads SMNVEV (reference sequence). After removal of 2 bases from V and 8 bases from J, the junction contained 9 bases not matched to a gene.

The chain carries TRBV27 and TRBJ2-3, with D possibly matching TRBD1 (6 bases). This CDR3 region has 14 residues. V lost 10 bases to trimming and J lost 0 bases, with 14 bases between them. The germline CDR1 and CDR2 sequences are MNHEY and SMNVEV (reference sequence). CDR3 in DNA: TGTGCCACCCGAAGGCAGGGGAGCACAGATACGCAGTATTTT. Its protein product is CATRRQGSTDTQYF.

The V and J genes are TRBV18 and TRBJ2-5, with TRBD2 identical over 12 bases. The junction had 16 bases not matched to a gene; V was cut back by 3 bases and J by 5 bases. The CDR3 has 19 residues. Germline loops: CDR1 KGHSH, CDR2 LQKENI. The CDR3: CASSPKTGTSGLRWETQYF. The CDR3 region has the DNA TGTGCCAGCTCACCTAAGACCGGGACTAGCGGGCTACGATGGGAGACCCAGTACTTC.

This rearrangement joins TRBV28 to TRBJ1-1; 11 nucleotides match TRBD1. Germline-derived CDR1 and CDR2 are MDHEN and SYDVKM. After removal of 6 bases from V and 11 bases from J, the junction contained 11 bases not matched to a gene. The CDR3 runs 14 residues. As DNA, the CDR3 is TGTGCCAGCAGCCCCGGACAGGGGGCGCTTAGGGCTTTCTTT. Its protein is CASSPGQGALRAFF.

The gene calls are TRBV27 and TRBJ2-7; tentative D call: TRBD1 (6 bases). Germline V gene sequence: CDR1 MNHEY, CDR2 SMNVEV (reference sequence). Trimming shortened V by 0 bases and J by 1 base, and 16 bases separated the two germline ends. The CDR3 is 17 residues long. CDR3 sequence: CASSLSVTAGDSYEQYF. The CDR3 DNA sequence: TGTGCCAGCAGTTTATCGGTTACCGCAGGGGATTCCTACGAGCAGTACTTC.

This chain connects TRBV2 to TRBJ1-4, with TRBD1 matching over 9 bases. The CDR3 loop spans 13 amino acids. Germline CDR1 is SNHLY and CDR2 is FYNNEI. V trimming: 7 bases; J trimming: 7 bases; junction bases outside the gene matches: 4. The CDR3 sequence: CASKQGAGEKLFF. CDR3 DNA sequence: TGTGCCAGCAAACAGGGGGCAGGTGAAAAACTGTTTTTT.

The gene calls are TRBV27 and TRBJ1-1; TRBD1 matches 10 bases. Germline CDR1 is MNHEY and CDR2 is SMNVEV (reference sequence). The CDR3 has 15 amino acids. V shed 6 bases and J 3 bases; nucleotides not matched to a gene: 7. CDR3 in amino acids: CASSKTGGVYTEAFF. CDR3 nucleotides: TGTGCCAGCAGCAAGACAGGGGGCGTATACACTGAAGCTTTCTTT.

This clone came up a few times. This chain connects TRBV7-9 to TRBJ2-7; 9 bases line up with TRBD1. Trimming cost V 4 bases and J 4 bases; bases outside gene matches: 11. Germline V gene lookup returns CDR1 SEHNR and CDR2 FQNEAQ (reference sequence). The CDR3 runs 16 residues. CDR3 nucleotides: TGTGCCAGCAGCTCCTGGGAAACAGGGGGCGCGTACGAGCAGTACTTC. Protein: CASSSWETGGAYEQYF.

This sequence joins TRBV28 and TRBJ2-7, with 9 nucleotides matching TRBD2. With V trimmed by 6 bases and J by 0 bases, 6 bases remained unmatched. The CDR3 consists of 15 residues. Germline V gene sequence: CDR1 MDHEN, CDR2 SYDVKM. DNA for the CDR3: TGTGCCAGCAGACGTAGCGGGGGCCCCTCCTACGAGCAGTACTTC. Translating it yields CASRRSGGPSYEQYF. The full variable domain, completed using reference TRBV28 and TRBJ2-7, is DVKVTQSSRYLVKRTGEKVFLECVQDMDHENMFWYRQDPGLGLRLIYFSYDVKMKEKGDIPEGYSVSREKKERFSLILESASTNQTSMYLCASRRSGGPSYEQYFGPGTRLTVT.

The chain recombines TRBV9 with TRBJ2-3; 7 nucleotides agree with TRBD2. V gave up 4 bases and J gave up 7 bases; unmatched junction bases: 9. The CDR3 has 14 amino acids. The V gene's germline CDR1 is SGDLS and CDR2 YYNGEE. The CDR3 loop reads CASSTGDYPNTQYF. In DNA, the CDR3 is TGTGCCAGCAGCACCGGGGACTATCCCAATACGCAGTATTTT.

The chain couples TRBV2 to TRBJ2-7; D may be TRBD1 (6 bases). Trimming took off 4 bases at V and 10 bases at J, with 8 bases between the two ends. CDR1 and CDR2 (germline): SNHLY, FYNNEI. The CDR3 is 10 residues long. The CDR3 sequence is CASSGQVQYF. As DNA, the CDR3 is TGTGCCAGCAGTGGACAGGTTCAGTACTTC.

The chain recombines TRBV19 with TRBJ2-7; perhaps TRBD1 as D (5 bases). The germline V and J ends were trimmed by 10 bases and 2 bases, with 12 bases remaining between them. Germline CDR1 and CDR2: LNHDA and SQIVND (reference sequence). The CDR3 has 12 residues. CDR3 region: CANKTETYEQYF. The CDR3 region has the DNA TGTGCCAATAAGACAGAGACCTACGAGCAGTACTTC.

The rearrangement links TRBV4-1 to TRBJ2-7; TRBD1 agrees at 7 bases. V was clipped by 0 bases and J by 3 bases; unmatched bases: 8. CDR1 is MGHRA, CDR2 YSYEKL, per germline. The CDR3 runs to 16 residues. CDR3 loop: CASSQDGTVYFYEQYF. DNA of the CDR3: TGCGCCAGCAGCCAAGATGGGACAGTATACTTCTACGAGCAGTACTTC.

The chain combines TRBV6-1 with TRBJ1-5; 10 bases are shared with TRBD1. V trimming: 0 bases; J trimming: 10 bases; junction bases outside the gene matches: 15. CDR1 and CDR2 (germline): MNHNS, SASEGT. The CDR3 totals 18 residues. The CDR3 DNA reads as TGTGCCAGCAGTGAAGCCCCGGGACAGGGGCTCCTCCTCGGACCCCAGCATTTT. Translated, it gives CASSEAPGQGLLLGPQHF.

The CDR3 nucleotides are TGTGCCAGCAGCGTAGCCGACAGGGGAGGGAACGAGCAGTACTTC. Its translation: CASSVADRGGNEQYF. The V call is TRBV9, the J call TRBJ2-7; a weak D match, TRBD1 (8 bases). Germline assignment: CDR1 SGDLS and CDR2 YYNGEE. CDR3 length equals 15 residues. V was trimmed by 0 bases and J by 5 bases, leaving 15 bases between them. Supplemented by reference TRBV9 and TRBJ2-7, the full variable domain reads DSGVTQTPKHLITATGQRVTLRCSPRSGDLSVYWYQQSLDQGLQFLIQYYNGEERAKGNILERFSAQQFPDLHSELNLSSLELGDSALYFCASSVADRGGNEQYFGPGTRLTVT.

The chain joins TRBV28 to TRBJ1-5, with TRBD1 matching 10 bases. Unmatched junction bases numbered 6, after V lost 5 bases and J lost 2 bases. Per germline, CDR1 MDHEN and CDR2 SYDVKM. This CDR3 region has 16 residues. The CDR3 nucleotides are TGTGCCAGCAGTGACCCCGGGACAGGGGGCAATCAGCCCCAGCATTTT. It encodes CASSDPGTGGNQPQHF.

The chain employs TRBV7-8 and TRBJ2-7; TRBD1 aligns across 9 bases. Trimming cost V 5 bases and J 0 bases; bases outside gene matches: 5. In germline, CDR1 is SGHVS, CDR2 FQNEAQ. The CDR3 loop spans 15 amino acids. The CDR3, as DNA: TGTGCCAGCAGCCAACAGGGGGCCCCCTCCTACGAGCAGTACTTC. Translation gives CASSQQGAPSYEQYF.

The J gene is TRBJ2-7, the V gene TRBV27; D perhaps matches TRBD1 (6 bases). Germline-derived CDR1 and CDR2 are MNHEY and SMNVEV (reference sequence). Trimming pared 7 bases from V and 3 bases from J, leaving 16 bases between. The CDR3 consists of 14 residues. In DNA, the CDR3 is TGTGCCAGCAAGGTTGCAGGGGTGAACTACGAGCAGTACTTC. It encodes CASKVAGVNYEQYF.

This clone was observed a handful of times. CDR3 sequence reads: CASSLARGSTDTQYF. In DNA, the CDR3 is TGTGCCAGCAGCTTAGCCAGGGGGAGCACAGATACGCAGTATTTT. The chain couples TRBV7-3 to TRBJ2-3; 7 bases match TRBD1. The CDR3 sequence is 15 residues long. CDR1 SGHTA and CDR2 FQGTGA come from the germline V gene. V gave up 2 bases and J gave up 0 bases; unmatched junction bases: 2.